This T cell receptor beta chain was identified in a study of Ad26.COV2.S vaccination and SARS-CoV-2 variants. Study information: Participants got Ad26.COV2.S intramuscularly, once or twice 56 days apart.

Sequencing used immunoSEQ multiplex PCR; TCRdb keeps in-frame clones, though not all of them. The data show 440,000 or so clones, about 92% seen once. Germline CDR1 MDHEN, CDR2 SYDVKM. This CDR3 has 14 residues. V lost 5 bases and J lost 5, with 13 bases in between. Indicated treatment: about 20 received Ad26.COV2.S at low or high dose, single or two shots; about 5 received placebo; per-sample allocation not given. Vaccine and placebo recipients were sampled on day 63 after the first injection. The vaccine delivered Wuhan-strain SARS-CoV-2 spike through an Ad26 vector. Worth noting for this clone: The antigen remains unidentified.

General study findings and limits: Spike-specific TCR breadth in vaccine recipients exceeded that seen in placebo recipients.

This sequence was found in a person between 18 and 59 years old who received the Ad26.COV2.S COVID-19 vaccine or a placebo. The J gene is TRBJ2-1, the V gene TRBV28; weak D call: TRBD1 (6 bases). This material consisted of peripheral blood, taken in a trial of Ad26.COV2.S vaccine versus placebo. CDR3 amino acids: CASSPPWTDNEQFF. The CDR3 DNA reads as TGTGCCAGCAGTCCACCCTGGACAGACAATGAGCAGTTCTTC.